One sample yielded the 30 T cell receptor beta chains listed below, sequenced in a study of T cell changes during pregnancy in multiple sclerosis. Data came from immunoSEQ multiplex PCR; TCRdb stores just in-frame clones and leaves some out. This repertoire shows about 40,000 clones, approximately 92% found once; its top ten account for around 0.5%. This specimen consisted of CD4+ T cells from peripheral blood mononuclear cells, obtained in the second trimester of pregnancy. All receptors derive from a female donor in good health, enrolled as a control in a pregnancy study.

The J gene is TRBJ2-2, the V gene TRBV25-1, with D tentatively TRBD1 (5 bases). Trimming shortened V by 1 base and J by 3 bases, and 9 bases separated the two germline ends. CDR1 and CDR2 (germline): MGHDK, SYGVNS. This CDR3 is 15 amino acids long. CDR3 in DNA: TGTGCCAGCAGTGAATGGGGCTTGTACACCGGGGAGCTGTTTTTT. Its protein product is CASSEWGLYTGELFF.

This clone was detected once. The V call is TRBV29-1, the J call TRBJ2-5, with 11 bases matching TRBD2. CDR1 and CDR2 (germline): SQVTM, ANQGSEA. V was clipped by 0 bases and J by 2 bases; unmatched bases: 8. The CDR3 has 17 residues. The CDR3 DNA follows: TGCAGCGTTGAAGATCAGGTACTAGCGGGAGCGCAAGAGACCCAGTACTTC. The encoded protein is CSVEDQVLAGAQETQYF.

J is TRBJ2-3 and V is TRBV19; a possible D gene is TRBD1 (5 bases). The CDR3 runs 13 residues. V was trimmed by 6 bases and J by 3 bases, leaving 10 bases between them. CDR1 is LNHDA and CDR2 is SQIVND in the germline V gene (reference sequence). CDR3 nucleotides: TGTGCCAGTAGCCCAGGGATGACAGATACGCAGTATTTT. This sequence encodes CASSPGMTDTQYF.

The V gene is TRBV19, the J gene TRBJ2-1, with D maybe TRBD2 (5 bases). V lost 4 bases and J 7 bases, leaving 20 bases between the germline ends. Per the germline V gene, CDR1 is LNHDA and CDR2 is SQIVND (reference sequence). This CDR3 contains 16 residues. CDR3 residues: CASSNSRLASGNEQFF. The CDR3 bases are TGTGCCAGTAGTAACTCGCGCCTAGCTTCTGGTAATGAGCAGTTCTTC.

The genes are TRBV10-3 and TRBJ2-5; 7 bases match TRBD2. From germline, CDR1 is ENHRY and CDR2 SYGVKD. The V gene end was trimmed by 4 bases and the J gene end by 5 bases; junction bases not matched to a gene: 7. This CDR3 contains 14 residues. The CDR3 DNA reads TGTGCCATCAGTGGAGGCGGGGGTCAGGAGACCCAGTACTTC. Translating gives CAISGGGGQETQYF.

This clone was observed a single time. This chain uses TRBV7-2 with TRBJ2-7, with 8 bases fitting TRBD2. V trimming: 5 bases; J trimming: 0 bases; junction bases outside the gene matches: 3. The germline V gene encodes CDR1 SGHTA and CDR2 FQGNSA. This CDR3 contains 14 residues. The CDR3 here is CASSASGSSYEQYF. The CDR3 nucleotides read TGTGCCAGCAGCGCAAGCGGGAGCTCCTACGAGCAGTACTTC.

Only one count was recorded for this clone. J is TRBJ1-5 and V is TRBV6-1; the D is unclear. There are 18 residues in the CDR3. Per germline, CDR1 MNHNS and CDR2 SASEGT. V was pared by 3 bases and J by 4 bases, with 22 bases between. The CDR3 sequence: CASSEARIVRVRNQPQHF. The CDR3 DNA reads TGTGCCAGCAGTGAGGCCCGGATTGTGAGGGTACGGAATCAGCCCCAGCATTTT.

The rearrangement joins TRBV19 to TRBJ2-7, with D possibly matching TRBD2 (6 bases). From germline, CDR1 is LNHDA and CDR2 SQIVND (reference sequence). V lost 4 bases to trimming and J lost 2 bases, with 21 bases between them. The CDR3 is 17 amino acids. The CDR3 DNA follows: TGTGCCAGTAGTAGGACCGGGACTTCTATCGTCCCCTACGAGCAGTACTTC. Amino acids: CASSRTGTSIVPYEQYF.

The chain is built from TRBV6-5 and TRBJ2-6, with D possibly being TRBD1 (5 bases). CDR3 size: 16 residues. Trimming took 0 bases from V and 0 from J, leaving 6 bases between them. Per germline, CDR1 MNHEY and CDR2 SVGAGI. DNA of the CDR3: TGTGCCAGCAGTTACTCGACAGTCTCTGGGGCCAACGTCCTGACTTTC. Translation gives CASSYSTVSGANVLTF.

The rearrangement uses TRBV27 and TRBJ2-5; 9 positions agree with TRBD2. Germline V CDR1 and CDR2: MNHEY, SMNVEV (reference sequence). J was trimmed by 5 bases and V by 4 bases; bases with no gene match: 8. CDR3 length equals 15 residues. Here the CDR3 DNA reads TGTGCCAGCAGTTCAAGCGGGGGGCCGTGGGAGACCCAGTACTTC. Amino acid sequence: CASSSSGGPWETQYF.

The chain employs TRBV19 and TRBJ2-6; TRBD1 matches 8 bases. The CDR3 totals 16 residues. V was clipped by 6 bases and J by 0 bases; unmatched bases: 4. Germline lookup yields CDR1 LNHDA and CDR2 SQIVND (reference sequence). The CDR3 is CASSLDRGSGANVLTF. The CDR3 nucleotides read TGTGCCAGTAGCCTAGACAGGGGCTCTGGGGCCAACGTCCTGACTTTC.

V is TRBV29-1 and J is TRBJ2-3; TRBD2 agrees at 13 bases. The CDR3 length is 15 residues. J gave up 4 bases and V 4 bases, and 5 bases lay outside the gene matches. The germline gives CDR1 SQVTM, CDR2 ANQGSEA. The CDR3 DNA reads TGCAGCGTTGGGGCCGGGACTAGCGGGGCAGATACGCAGTATTTT. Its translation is CSVGAGTSGADTQYF.

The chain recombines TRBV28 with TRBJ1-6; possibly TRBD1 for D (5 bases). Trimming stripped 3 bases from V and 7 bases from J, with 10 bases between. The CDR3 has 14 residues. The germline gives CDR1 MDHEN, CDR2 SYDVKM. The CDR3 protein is CASSFLGVNSPLHF. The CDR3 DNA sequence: TGTGCCAGCAGTTTCCTAGGGGTCAATTCACCCCTCCACTTT.

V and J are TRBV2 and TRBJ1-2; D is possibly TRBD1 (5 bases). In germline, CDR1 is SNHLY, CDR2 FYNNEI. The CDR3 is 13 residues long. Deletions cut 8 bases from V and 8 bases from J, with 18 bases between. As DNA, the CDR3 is TGTGCCAGCGGTACAGGTGGTTCTAGGGGCTACACCTTC. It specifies CASGTGGSRGYTF.

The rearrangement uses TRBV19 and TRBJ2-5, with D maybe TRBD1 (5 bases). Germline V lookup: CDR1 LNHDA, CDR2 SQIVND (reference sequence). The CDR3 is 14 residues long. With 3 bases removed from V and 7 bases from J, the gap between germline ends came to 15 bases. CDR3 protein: CASSIAGLRGTQYF. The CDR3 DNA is TGTGCCAGTAGTATTGCTGGCTTAAGGGGGACCCAGTACTTC.

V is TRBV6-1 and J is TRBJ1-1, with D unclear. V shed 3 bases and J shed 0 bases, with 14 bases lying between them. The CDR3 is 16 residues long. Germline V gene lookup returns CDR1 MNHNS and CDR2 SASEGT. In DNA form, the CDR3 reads TGTGCCAGCAGTGAGAGAGGGAAGGCTTTGAACACTGAAGCTTTCTTT. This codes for CASSERGKALNTEAFF.

For the CDR3, the DNA is TGTGCCAGCAGCCCACAGGGGATTGAAGCTTTCTTT. It is translated as CASSPQGIEAFF. The chain employs TRBV5-6 and TRBJ1-1, with 7 bases matching TRBD1. This CDR3 has 12 amino acids. The germline CDR1 and CDR2 sequences are SGHDT and YYEEEE. The junction had 4 bases not matched to a gene; V was cut back by 4 bases and J by 7 bases.

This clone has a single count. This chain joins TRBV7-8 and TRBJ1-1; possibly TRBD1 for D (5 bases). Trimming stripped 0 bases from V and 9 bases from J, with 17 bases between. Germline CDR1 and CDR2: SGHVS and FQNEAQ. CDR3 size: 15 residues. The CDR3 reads CASSLATLSGAQAFF. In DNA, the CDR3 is TGTGCCAGCAGCTTAGCGACACTTAGTGGGGCTCAAGCTTTCTTT.

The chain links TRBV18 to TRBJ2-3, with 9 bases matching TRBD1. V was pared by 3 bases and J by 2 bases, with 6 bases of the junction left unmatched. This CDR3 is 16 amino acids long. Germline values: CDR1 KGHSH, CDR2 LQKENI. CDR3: CASSPSGTGSTDTQYF. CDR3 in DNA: TGTGCCAGCTCACCGTCCGGGACAGGGTCCACAGATACGCAGTATTTT. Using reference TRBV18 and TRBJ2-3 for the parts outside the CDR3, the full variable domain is NAGVMQNPRHLVRRRGQEARLRCSPMKGHSHVYWYRQLPEEGLKFMVYLQKENIIDESGMPKERFSAEFPKEGPSILRIQQVVRGDSAAYFCASSPSGTGSTDTQYFGPGTRLTVL.

DNA for the CDR3: TGTGCCATTGGACTAGCGGGTAGGAATGAGCAGTTCTTC. Amino acid sequence: CAIGLAGRNEQFF. The rearrangement links TRBV10-3 to TRBJ2-1; 11 bases agree with TRBD2. Germline lookup yields CDR1 ENHRY and CDR2 SYGVKD. V was clipped by 9 bases and J by 7 bases; unmatched bases: 5. The CDR3 contains 13 residues.

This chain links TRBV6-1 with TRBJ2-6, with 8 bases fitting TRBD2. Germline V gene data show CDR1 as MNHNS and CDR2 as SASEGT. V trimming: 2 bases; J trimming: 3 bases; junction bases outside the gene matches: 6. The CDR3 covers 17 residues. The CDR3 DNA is TGTGCCAGCAGTGAAAGACCGGGAGGGGGTGGGGCCAACGTCCTGACTTTC. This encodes CASSERPGGGGANVLTF.

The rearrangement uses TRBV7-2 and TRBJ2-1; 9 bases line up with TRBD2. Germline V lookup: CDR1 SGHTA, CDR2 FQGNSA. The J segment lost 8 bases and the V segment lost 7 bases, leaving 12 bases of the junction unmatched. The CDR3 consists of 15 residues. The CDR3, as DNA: TGTGCCAGCACTTCCAGCGGGAGGTATAGAGATGAGCAGTTCTTC. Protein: CASTSSGRYRDEQFF.

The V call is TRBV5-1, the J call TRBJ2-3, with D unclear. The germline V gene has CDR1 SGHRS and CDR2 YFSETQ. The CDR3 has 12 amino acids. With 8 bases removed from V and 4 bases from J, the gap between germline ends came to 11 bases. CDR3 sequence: CASKLEADTQYF. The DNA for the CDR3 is TGCGCCAGTAAACTTGAGGCAGATACGCAGTATTTT.

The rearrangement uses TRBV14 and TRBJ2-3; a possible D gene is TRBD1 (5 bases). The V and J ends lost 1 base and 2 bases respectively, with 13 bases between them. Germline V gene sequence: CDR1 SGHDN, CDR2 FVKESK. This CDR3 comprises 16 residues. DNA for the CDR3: TGTGCCAGCAGCCAAGTACCAGGGCTGGACACAGATACGCAGTATTTT. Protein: CASSQVPGLDTDTQYF.

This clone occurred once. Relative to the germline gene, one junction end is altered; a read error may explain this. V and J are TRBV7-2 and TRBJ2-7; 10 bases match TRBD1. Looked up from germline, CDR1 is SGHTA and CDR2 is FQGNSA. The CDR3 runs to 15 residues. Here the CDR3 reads CASTLTGTGVHEQYF. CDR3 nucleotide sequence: TGTGCCAGCACCTTAACCGGGACAGGGGTTCACGAGCAGTACTTC.

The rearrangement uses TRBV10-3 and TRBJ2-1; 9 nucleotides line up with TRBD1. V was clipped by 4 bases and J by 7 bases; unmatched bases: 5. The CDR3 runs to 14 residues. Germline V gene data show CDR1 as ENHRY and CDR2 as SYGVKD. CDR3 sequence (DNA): TGTGCCATCAGTGGGACAGGGGACAGGAATGAGCAGTTCTTC. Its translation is CAISGTGDRNEQFF.

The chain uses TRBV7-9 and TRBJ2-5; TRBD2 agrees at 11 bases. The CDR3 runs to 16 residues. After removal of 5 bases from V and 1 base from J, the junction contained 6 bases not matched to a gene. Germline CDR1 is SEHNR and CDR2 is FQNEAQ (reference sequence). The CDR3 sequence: CASSRGTSGVQETQYF. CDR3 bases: TGTGCCAGCAGCCGGGGGACTAGCGGAGTCCAAGAGACCCAGTACTTC.

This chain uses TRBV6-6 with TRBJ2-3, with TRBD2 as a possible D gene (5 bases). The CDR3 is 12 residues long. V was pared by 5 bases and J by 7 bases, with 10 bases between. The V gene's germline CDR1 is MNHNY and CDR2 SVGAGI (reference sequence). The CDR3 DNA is TGTGCCAGCAGTGGACCCGGGAATACGCAGTATTTT. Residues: CASSGPGNTQYF.

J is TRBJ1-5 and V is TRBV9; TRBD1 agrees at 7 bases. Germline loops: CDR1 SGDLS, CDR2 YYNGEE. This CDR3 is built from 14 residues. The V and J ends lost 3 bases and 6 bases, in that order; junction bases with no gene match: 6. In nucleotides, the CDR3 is TGTGCCAGCAGCGAGACAGGGAAAGTTCAGCCCCAGCATTTT. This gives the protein CASSETGKVQPQHF.

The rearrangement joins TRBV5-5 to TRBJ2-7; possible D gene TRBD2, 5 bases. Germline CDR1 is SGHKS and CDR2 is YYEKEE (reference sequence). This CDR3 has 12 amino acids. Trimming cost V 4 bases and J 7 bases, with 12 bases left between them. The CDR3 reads CASSKLSVEQYF. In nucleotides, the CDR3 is TGTGCCAGCAGCAAACTTAGCGTAGAGCAGTACTTC.